Sequencing of this T cell receptor (beta chain) was carried out in a study of blood T cells in healthy people across ages (dated by TCRdb to the mid-2010s). Background on the whole study: Template switching captured roughly one uniquely barcoded TCR beta cDNA molecule per two T cells in model experiments. The study analyzed two additional independent replicas of 1 million unique cDNA reads from the same blood draw for two donors, one aged 18 to 29 and one aged 80 or older. Using deep sequencing normalized with unique cDNA molecular identifiers, the study measured how TCR beta repertoire diversity changes with age. Four age groups were formed from the donors: young (average about 16 years), middle-aged (around 40), aged (62) and long-lived (82). To avoid experimental bias, donors of different ages were randomly spread across the sequencing lanes.

On this clonotype: Its antigen has not been determined. Base quality data are lacking; no much larger clone is found one base away.

The donors were some 36 Caucasian individuals from Russia, aged roughly 6 to 90 years, who were systemically healthy. Roughly 9 milliliters of peripheral blood were drawn from each donor into EDTA-treated Vacutainer tubes. Ficoll-Paque density-gradient centrifugation was used to isolate PBMCs, with at least 6 million per sample. Trizol reagent was used to extract total RNA from the PBMCs, yielding at least 5 micrograms per sample. For every donor, an aliquot of PBMCs went through flow cytometry to measure the percentages of naive CD45RAhigh/CD27high T cells. The library was prepared using 5' RACE. Instrument on record: Illumina HiSeq 2500. A second PCR of roughly 6 to 11 cycles was performed with a sample-barcoded 5' primer and a J-beta primer mix. A unique molecular identifier was introduced onto each TCR beta cDNA molecule by a template-switch 5' adaptor carrying 12 random nucleotides. At least 2.5 million CDR3-containing paired-end reads were obtained from each sample. The Mint cDNA synthesis kit, primed by a TRBC-specific oligonucleotide, was used to synthesize first-strand cDNA from all RNA. After uracil-DNA glycosylase treatment, a first 18-cycle PCR used universal primers M1SS and BC2_uni_R on all cDNA. In the authors' own workflow: For normalization, 1 million high-quality reads were randomly selected from each sample, with every read carrying a distinct molecular identifier. Reads sharing molecular identifiers were discarded rather than binned into consensus sequences. MiTCR, set to a Q25 quality threshold and the strictest error-elimination algorithm, was used for CDR3 identification, clonotype clustering and error correction. A nonparametric unseen species model with Euler transformation was used to estimate lower-bound total TCR beta diversity. The raw public reads went through TCRdb reprocessing: fastp at Q25, MiXCR clone calling, in-frame beta chains kept. Each entry merges the rows of one CDR3 protein and shows their most common DNA and genes. TCRdb's processing, not the authors' own work, is the source of the V and J calls. The sample records almost 300,000 distinct CDR3 sequences, roughly a quarter of which are singletons. The top ten clonotypes cover 29% of the sample.

What the work shows at the level of the full study, not this receptor alone: Compared with the aged group, the long-lived group had more naive CD4+ T cells, fewer expanded clones and increased TCR diversity, a pattern suggesting age selection. As age increased, observed TCR beta diversity per million T cells dropped in a roughly linear way, and a significant reduction was already evident by age around 41. Observed TCR beta diversity correlated strongly with the percentage of naive T cells measured by flow cytometry. Total diversity estimates from one million sequenced T cells were considered lower bounds and underestimates. The CMV infection status of donors was not known, potentially confounding age-related changes in expanded clonotypes. Conclusive comparison of naive and antigen-experienced compartments was prevented by the profiling of bulk unsorted PBMCs.

Reading the germline V gene gives CDR1 SQVTM and CDR2 ANQGSEA. From the cysteine through the phenylalanine, the CDR3 covers 10 amino acids. The read is trimmed to its CDR3 DNA, 30 bases read in frame from base 1. The TCR comes from a woman in her seventies in good health. Sequences were obtained from blood. The sequence links TRBV29-1 to TRBJ2-1; TRBD1 is perhaps the D gene, given 6 matching bases. The J call may be wrong; the DNA end is better matched by TRBJ2-7. Here the CDR3 is given as CSVGGGEQYF. Read as DNA, the sequence is TGCAGCGTTGGAGGGGGCGAGCAGTACTTC.